These T cell receptor beta chains were read from a single sample in a study of shared clonotypes between healthy human individuals. Using immunoSEQ multiplex PCR, the repertoire was profiled, and TCRdb retains in-frame clones only, with some absent. The sample holds some 2.1 million clones, 95% seen once. Sequencing was carried out using naive CD4+ T cells sorted from blood. These receptors were obtained from a man younger than 30 in good health. Each CDR3 is given with its conserved first and last residue. The D gene is left open where the match is weak. Only some rows state a clone size, as once, few, many or a class for expanded clones.

>TRBJ2-1|TRBD2|NA|TRBV29-1
CSVGGQGKLAGARYNEQFF
TGCAGCGTTGGCGGGCAGGGGAAACTAGCGGGAGCCCGTTACAATGAGCAGTTCTTC
>TRBJ1-1|TRBD1|NA|TRBV2
CASSEGNTGVHTEAFF
TGTGCCAGCAGTGAGGGAAACACAGGGGTCCACACTGAAGCTTTCTTT
>TRBJ1-2|TRBD1|NA|TRBV7-9
CASSHRGEGLYGYTF
TGTGCCAGCAGCCACAGGGGCGAGGGGCTCTATGGCTACACCTTC
>TRBJ2-6|NA|NA|TRBV6-1
CATHSGANVLTF
TGTGCCACCCACTCTGGGGCCAACGTCCTGACTTTC
>TRBJ2-1|TRBD2|NA|TRBV7-2
CASSLSREGYNEQFF
TGTGCCAGCAGCTTAAGCCGGGAGGGTTACAATGAGCAGTTCTTC
>TRBJ2-1|NA|NA|TRBV7-7
CASSLFASGEQFF
TGTGCTAGCAGCTTATTCGCGTCAGGTGAGCAGTTCTTC
>TRBJ1-6|NA|NA|TRBV5-1
CASSKNRVGNSPLHF
TGCGCCAGCAGTAAGAACAGGGTGGGGAATTCACCCCTCCACTTT
>TRBJ1-1|NA|NA|TRBV28
CASSFREGQGTEAFF
TGTGCCAGCAGTTTTCGAGAGGGTCAAGGCACTGAAGCTTTCTTT
>TRBJ2-7|NA|NA|TRBV29-1
CSVGAFYEQYF
TGCAGCGTGGGAGCTTTCTACGAGCAGTACTTC
>TRBJ2-7|NA|NA|TRBV27
CASSLKGIVHEQYF
TGTGCCAGCAGTTTAAAGGGAATCGTCCACGAGCAGTACTTC
>TRBJ2-1|NA|NA|TRBV19
CASSMGVSYNEQFF
TGTGCCAGTAGTATGGGAGTCTCCTACAATGAGCAGTTCTTC
>TRBJ1-6|NA|NA|TRBV4-3
CASSQERGGFGNSPLHF
TGCGCCAGCAGCCAAGAGCGGGGAGGTTTCGGTAATTCACCCCTCCACTTT
>TRBJ2-2|NA|NA|TRBV9
CASSASWGTSNTGELFF
TGTGCCAGCAGCGCTTCATGGGGGACGAGCAACACCGGGGAGCTGTTTTTT
>TRBJ1-1|NA|NA|TRBV18
CASSPDPGSTEAFF
TGTGCCAGCTCACCAGACCCAGGATCCACTGAAGCTTTCTTT
>TRBJ2-6|NA|NA|TRBV6-5
CASTYSQHSGANVLTF
TGTGCCAGCACTTACTCGCAGCACTCTGGGGCCAACGTCCTGACTTTC
>TRBJ2-1|NA|NA|TRBV4-1
CASSQVQGPSYNEQFF
TGCGCCAGCAGCCAAGTGCAGGGACCGTCCTACAATGAGCAGTTCTTC
>TRBJ1-6|NA|few|TRBV11-2
CASSYQGFVSPLHF
TGTGCCAGCAGCTACCAGGGATTCGTGTCACCCCTCCACTTT
>TRBJ2-3|TRBD2|NA|TRBV9
CASSVLAGATDTQYF
TGTGCCAGCAGCGTGTTAGCGGGAGCCACAGATACGCAGTATTTT
>TRBJ2-7|TRBD1|NA|TRBV11-1
CASSLAVGGHEQYF
TGTGCCAGCAGCTTAGCGGTAGGGGGCCACGAGCAGTACTTC
>TRBJ1-2|TRBD1|NA|TRBV5-1
CASSSQLDRDNYGYTF
TGCGCCAGCAGCTCACAATTAGACAGGGATAACTATGGCTACACCTTC
>TRBJ1-3|NA|NA|TRBV6-1
CASTGTHAGNTIYF
TGTGCCAGCACTGGGACACACGCTGGAAACACCATATATTTT
>TRBJ2-7|TRBD1|once|TRBV10-3
CAISSRDRGAYEQYF
TGTGCCATCAGTAGCCGGGACAGGGGGGCTTACGAGCAGTACTTC
>TRBJ2-3|NA|NA|TRBV7-2
CASSLGGLGGTDTQYF
TGTGCCAGCAGCTTAGGAGGTCTAGGCGGCACAGATACGCAGTATTTT
>TRBJ1-2|NA|few|TRBV18
CASSPQDSNGYTF
TGTGCCAGCTCACCACAGGACAGTAATGGCTACACCTTC
>TRBJ2-7|NA|NA|TRBV19
CASSIWGGREQYF
TGTGCCAGTAGTATATGGGGAGGTCGCGAGCAGTACTTC
>TRBJ2-7|NA|NA|TRBV5-1
CASSLAGSDTYEQYF
TGCGCCAGCAGCTTGGCCGGCAGTGATACTTACGAGCAGTACTTC
>TRBJ2-1|TRBD2|NA|TRBV19
CARNLRTSGRGEQFF
TGTGCCAGGAACCTAAGGACTAGCGGGAGAGGTGAGCAGTTCTTC
>TRBJ1-1|NA|NA|TRBV6-4
CASSVRTEAFF
TGTGCCAGCAGTGTCCGGACTGAAGCTTTCTTT
>TRBJ2-5|NA|NA|TRBV6-6
CASTWDLGETQYF
TGTGCCAGCACTTGGGACCTTGGGGAGACCCAGTACTTC
>TRBJ1-5|TRBD1|once|TRBV10-3
CAISESGQGGNQPQHF
TGTGCCATCAGTGAGTCCGGACAGGGCGGCAATCAGCCCCAGCATTTT
>TRBJ2-1|TRBD2|once|TRBV6-1
CASRMGLAGGNEQFF
TGTGCCAGCAGGATGGGACTAGCGGGGGGGAATGAGCAGTTCTTC
>TRBJ1-6|NA|NA|TRBV10-3
CAIGARGDNSPLHF
TGTGCCATCGGGGCTCGGGGGGATAATTCACCCCTCCACTTT
>TRBJ1-4|NA|NA|TRBV6-5
CASSKPGEKLFF
TGTGCCAGCAGTAAACCGGGGGAAAAACTGTTTTTT
>TRBJ1-1|NA|NA|TRBV6-1
CASSTRTGDTEAFF
TGTGCCAGCAGTACCCGGACGGGGGACACTGAAGCTTTCTTT
>TRBJ1-6|NA|NA|TRBV15
CATSRDSGTVSPLHF
TGTGCCACCAGCAGAGATTCGGGGACTGTTTCACCCCTCCACTTT
>TRBJ1-1|NA|NA|TRBV7-9
CASSRGRGNTEAFF
TGTGCCAGCAGCAGGGGACGCGGGAACACTGAAGCTTTCTTT
>TRBJ1-5|NA|NA|TRBV6-6
CASSYGGPQHF
TGTGCCAGCAGTTACGGGGGGCCCCAGCATTTT
>TRBJ1-6|NA|once|TRBV15
CATSRDLVALTNSPLHF
TGTGCCACCAGCAGAGATCTGGTAGCCCTAACCAATTCACCCCTCCACTTT
>TRBJ2-1|TRBD1|NA|TRBV11-2
CASSLRQGSSYNEQFF
TGTGCCAGCAGCCTCCGACAGGGAAGCTCCTACAATGAGCAGTTCTTC
>TRBJ2-7|NA|NA|TRBV5-4
CARSSDSGPVDEQYF
TGTGCCAGAAGCTCAGATTCGGGGCCAGTGGACGAGCAGTACTTC
>TRBJ1-2|NA|NA|TRBV30
CAWIPQGSHGYTF
TGTGCCTGGATCCCCCAGGGGAGCCATGGCTACACCTTC
>TRBJ1-6|NA|NA|TRBV6-5
CASSYAAGVESPLHF
TGTGCCAGCAGTTACGCGGCAGGGGTCGAGTCACCCCTCCACTTT
>TRBJ1-2|TRBD1|NA|TRBV5-8
CASSSGQGVYGYTF
TGTGCCAGCAGCTCGGGACAGGGGGTCTATGGCTACACCTTC
>TRBJ2-2|TRBD1|NA|TRBV19
CASSSDRKGAGELFF
TGTGCCAGTAGTTCGGACAGGAAGGGGGCCGGGGAGCTGTTTTTT
>TRBJ2-1|TRBD2|NA|TRBV11-2
CASSLGLAISDEQFF
TGTGCCAGCAGCTTGGGACTAGCTATTTCCGATGAGCAGTTCTTC